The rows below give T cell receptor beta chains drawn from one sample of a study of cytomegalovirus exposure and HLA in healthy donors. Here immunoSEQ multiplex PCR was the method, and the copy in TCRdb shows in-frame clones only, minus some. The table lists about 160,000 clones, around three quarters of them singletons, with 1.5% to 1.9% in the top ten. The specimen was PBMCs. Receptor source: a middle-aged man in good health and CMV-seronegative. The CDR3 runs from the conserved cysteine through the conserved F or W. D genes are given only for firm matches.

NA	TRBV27	CASSYSGTTFYEQYF
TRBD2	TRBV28	CASSPLRLAGGGINNEQFF
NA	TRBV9	CASSVGSSPPQEFF
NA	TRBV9	CASRRETGELFF
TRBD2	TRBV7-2	CASSRILAGGRWDEQFF
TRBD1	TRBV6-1	CASSVHGTGEGYEQYF
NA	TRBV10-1	CASSSTPRPEAFF
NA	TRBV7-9	CASSLAGVGGYTF
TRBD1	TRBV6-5	CASNGQESNYGYTF
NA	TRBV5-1	CASSSGQSSGEQYF
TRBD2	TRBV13	CASSWTSGSAKNIQYF
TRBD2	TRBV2	CAPEGAGGEETQYF
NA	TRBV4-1	CASSQDKGGLNTEAFF
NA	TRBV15	CATSRAPGRSGTWDQPQHF
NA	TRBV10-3	CATRYYNPGYGYTF
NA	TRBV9	CASSPGLGSGNTIYF
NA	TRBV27	CASSLSPRRIGLAKNIQYF
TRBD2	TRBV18	CASSPGLAATDTQYF
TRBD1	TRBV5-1	CASSTLGQGLNNEQFF
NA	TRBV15	CATSGPLSGGAYEQYF
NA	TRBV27	CASSLSAPQGGYTF
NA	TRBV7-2	CASRLRGLGQPQHF
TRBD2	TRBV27	CASSWTSGGSNEQFF
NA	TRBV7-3	CASSSRGTRNTEAFF
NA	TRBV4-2	CASSQGYSEGLYGYTF
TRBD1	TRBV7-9	CASSFDRDLDTQYF
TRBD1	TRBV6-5	CASSYGVRGSEQYF